These 22 T cell receptor beta chains originate from one sample sequenced in a study of post-analysis software for immune sequencing data. The antigens these receptors bind are not known. Study-wide points: Four or five TRBV segments were significantly more frequent in patients than in controls. TRBV5-6, TRBV5-1 and TRBV20-1 were among these segments.

Researchers reported that TCR beta cDNA libraries carried unique molecular identifiers. One entry per CDR3 protein results from TCRdb running MiXCR on the PCR reads. The sample lists 500,000 to 600,000 distinct CDR3 sequences, 44% seen once, with 1.5% to 2% in the top ten. The specimen sequenced was blood. Source of these receptors: a girl between 10 and 17 years old with multiple sclerosis.

CDR3 sequence (DNA): TGTGCCAGCAGCGGGCGACAGGGAACTAATGAAAAACTGTTTTTT. It is translated as CASSGRQGTNEKLFF. The chain carries TRBV7-2 and TRBJ1-4; 7 nucleotides line up with TRBD1. Germline V lookup: CDR1 SGHTA, CDR2 FQGNSA. This CDR3 is built from 15 residues. The V segment lost 5 bases and the J segment 1 base; nucleotides outside the gene matches: 4.

This clonotype was observed a handful of times. This chain connects TRBV29-1 to TRBJ1-4; no definite D call. CDR3 length equals 12 residues. The V end lost 4 bases, the J end lost 5 bases, and 8 bases lay between the germline ends. CDR1 is SQVTM and CDR2 is ANQGSEA in the germline V gene. CDR3 DNA: TGCAGCGTTGCAGGCCTAAATGAAAAACTGTTTTTT. Translating it yields CSVAGLNEKLFF.

The chain couples TRBV20-1 to TRBJ2-7; a weak D match, TRBD2 (6 bases). This CDR3 contains 15 residues. Germline V gene sequence: CDR1 DFQATT, CDR2 SNEGSKA (reference sequence). Trimming shortened V by 0 bases and J by 2 bases, and 14 bases separated the two germline ends. In nucleotides, the CDR3 is TGCAGTGCTAGAGATGGGAGGACCGATACCTACGAGCAGTACTTC. Encoded protein: CSARDGRTDTYEQYF.

This clonotype was seen more than once but under ten times. CDR3 protein: CASSIYRGYEQYF. Here the CDR3 DNA reads TGCGCCAGCAGCATTTACAGGGGCTACGAGCAGTACTTC. The chain links TRBV5-1 to TRBJ2-7, with 7 nucleotides matching TRBD1. The V and J ends lost 4 bases and 3 bases, in that order; junction bases with no gene match: 4. Per the germline V gene, CDR1 is SGHRS and CDR2 is YFSETQ. This CDR3 is 13 amino acids long. Supplemented by reference TRBV5-1 and TRBJ2-7, the full variable domain reads KAGVTQTPRYLIKTRGQQVTLSCSPISGHRSVSWYQQTPGQGLQFLFEYFSETQRNKGNFPGRFSGRQFSNSRSEMNVSTLELGDSALYLCASSIYRGYEQYFGPGTRLTVT.

The chain links TRBV12-3 or TRBV12-4 to TRBJ2-7; 9 nucleotides agree with TRBD1. The CDR3 is 14 amino acids. Trimming at V came to 7 bases and at J to 5 bases, leaving 9 bases not matched to a gene. CDR3 protein: CASKPTGGWDEQYF. The DNA for the CDR3 is TGTGCCAGCAAACCCACAGGGGGCTGGGACGAGCAGTACTTC.

This clonotype was counted a few times. The chain joins TRBV3-1 to TRBJ2-1; D is uncertain. This CDR3 region has 12 residues. Trimming left V 1 base short and J 7 bases short, with 5 bases between. The germline gives CDR1 LGHDT, CDR2 YNNKEL (reference sequence). The CDR3 protein is CASSQVRNEQFF. Written as DNA, the CDR3 is TGTGCCAGCAGCCAAGTTAGAAATGAGCAGTTCTTC.

This chain connects TRBV5-1 to TRBJ1-2; D is undetermined. Germline-derived CDR1 and CDR2 are SGHRS and YFSETQ. There are 16 residues in the CDR3. Trimming took off 1 base at V and 1 base at J, with 14 bases between the two ends. The CDR3 loop reads CASSLILARDNYGYTF. The DNA of the CDR3 is TGCGCCAGCAGCTTGATTTTAGCCAGAGATAACTATGGCTACACCTTC.

This clonotype has only a few counts. The rearrangement uses TRBV7-6 and TRBJ2-7, with D possibly being TRBD2 (6 bases). The germline V and J ends were trimmed by 4 bases and 1 base, with 17 bases remaining between them. The CDR3 spans 16 residues. Germline loops: CDR1 SGHVS, CDR2 FNYEAQ. Here the CDR3 reads CASSSGGKEASYEQYF. The CDR3 coding sequence is TGTGCCAGCAGCTCGGGCGGGAAAGAGGCTTCCTACGAGCAGTACTTC.

The V gene is TRBV6-5, the J gene TRBJ2-7; 7 nucleotides line up with TRBD1. Per the germline V gene, CDR1 is MNHEY and CDR2 is SVGAGI. The ends lost 6 bases at V and 4 bases at J; junction bases unmatched: 9. The CDR3 extends over 14 amino acids. The CDR3, as DNA: TGTGCCAGCAGAGAGGACAGGCTTGGGTACGAGCAGTACTTC. This sequence encodes CASREDRLGYEQYF.

The chain employs TRBV14 and TRBJ2-5, with D perhaps TRBD2 (7 bases). Trimming cost V 6 bases and J 5 bases, with 16 bases left between them. Germline V gives CDR1 SGHDN, CDR2 FVKESK. This CDR3 spans 14 amino acids. The CDR3 nucleotides are TGTGCCAGCAGGGGCCAGGCGGGGGCGGAGACCCAGTACTTC. Its protein is CASRGQAGAETQYF.

This clonotype was counted between two and nine times. The gene calls are TRBV29-1 and TRBJ2-3; no definite D call. V lost 7 bases to trimming and J lost 1 base, with 6 bases between them. Germline CDR1 SQVTM, CDR2 ANQGSEA. The CDR3 is made up of 11 amino acids. This CDR3 reads CSALGTDTQYF. The CDR3 DNA follows: TGCAGCGCTCTAGGCACAGATACGCAGTATTTT.

Notes on this clonotype: One end of the junction does not line up with germline, which may come from a read error. The rearrangement joins TRBV12-3 or TRBV12-4 to TRBJ2-1; TRBD2 matches at 14 bases. The CDR3 runs to 15 residues. The DNA of the CDR3 is TGTGCCAGCAGCAAGACTAGCGGGGGGGGGAATGGGCAGTTCTTC. It translates to CASSKTSGGGNGQFF.

This clonotype was recorded a few times. The chain is built from TRBV12-3 or TRBV12-4 and TRBJ2-1; D possibly matches TRBD1 or TRBD2 (5 bases each). The CDR3 has 16 amino acids. V was trimmed by 4 bases and J by 6 bases, leaving 19 bases between them. The CDR3 coding sequence is TGTGCCAGCAGTTCGCCGCGTACGCAGGGACGCAATGAGCAGTTCTTC. Translating it yields CASSSPRTQGRNEQFF.

This chain joins TRBV6-5 and TRBJ1-3; D not certain. The CDR3 covers 14 residues. With 7 bases removed from V and 0 bases from J, the gap between germline ends came to 10 bases. CDR1 and CDR2 from the germline V gene are MNHEY and SVGAGI. The CDR3 bases are TGTGCCAGCACCGCGGACTACTCTGGAAACACCATATATTTT. Its protein is CASTADYSGNTIYF.

The chain links TRBV29-1 to TRBJ2-4, with D hard to call. Germline-derived CDR1 and CDR2 are SQVTM and ANQGSEA. Trimming cost V 6 bases and J 6 bases, with 15 bases left between them. The CDR3 contains 13 residues. As DNA, the CDR3 is TGCAGCGTCTCAACCTACTCGGGAAACATTCAGTACTTC. Translating it yields CSVSTYSGNIQYF.

This clonotype was observed a few times. The chain has TRBV5-1 and TRBJ2-1, with a weak D call TRBD1 (5 bases). The CDR3 totals 13 residues. Germline CDR1 SGHRS, CDR2 YFSETQ. The V end lost 4 bases, the J end lost 7 bases, and 12 bases lay between the germline ends. CDR3 loop: CASSVRDRNEQFF. In DNA form, the CDR3 reads TGCGCCAGCAGCGTCAGGGATAGGAATGAGCAGTTCTTC.

The rearrangement links TRBV5-5 to TRBJ2-2; D is undetermined. Germline CDR1 and CDR2: SGHKS and YYEKEE (reference sequence). The CDR3 sequence is 15 residues long. V gave up 2 bases and J gave up 5 bases, with 13 bases separating them. DNA for the CDR3: TGTGCCAGCAGCTTATTGGTGTTAAGAACCGGGGAGCTGTTTTTT. It specifies CASSLLVLRTGELFF.

This chain uses TRBV7-9 with TRBJ2-7; D possibly uses TRBD1 or TRBD2 (5 bases each). The CDR3 runs to 12 residues. The ends were cut back, 4 bases at V and 7 bases at J, with 11 bases in the middle. CDR1 is SEHNR and CDR2 is FQNEAQ in the germline V gene (reference sequence). The CDR3 sequence is CASSSGPTEQYF. The CDR3 region has the DNA TGTGCCAGCAGCTCGGGACCCACGGAGCAGTACTTC. The full variable domain, its missing parts supplied by reference TRBV7-9 and TRBJ2-7, is DTGVSQNPRHKITKRGQNVTFRCDPISEHNRLYWYRQTLGQGPEFLTYFQNEAQLEKSRLLSDRFSAERPKGSFSTLEIQRTEQGDSAMYLCASSSGPTEQYFGPGTRLTVT.

The genes are TRBV5-1 and TRBJ2-5; 8 bases line up with TRBD1. Germline assignment: CDR1 SGHRS and CDR2 YFSETQ. The CDR3 runs to 13 residues. Unmatched junction bases numbered 5, after V lost 0 bases and J lost 10 bases. This chain's CDR3 is CASSLDGQGYQYF. The CDR3 DNA is TGCGCCAGCAGCTTGGACGGACAGGGTTACCAGTACTTC.

J is TRBJ2-1 and V is TRBV20-1; D is undetermined. The germline gives CDR1 DFQATT, CDR2 SNEGSKA (reference sequence). V lost 0 bases and J 2 bases, leaving 17 bases between the germline ends. The CDR3 runs 17 residues. The CDR3 region has the DNA TGCAGTGCTAGAGATCGAAGCGCTAGACGAACCTACAATGAGCAGTTCTTC. Translation: CSARDRSARRTYNEQFF.

The chain joins TRBV5-6 to TRBJ1-6, with 7 bases aligning to TRBD1. V shed 3 bases, J shed 7 bases, and the junction held 4 bases outside the gene matches. The CDR3 spans 14 residues. Germline assignment: CDR1 SGHDT and CDR2 YYEEEE. CDR3 amino acids: CASSSETGNSPLHF. Here the CDR3 DNA reads TGTGCCAGCAGCTCGGAGACAGGGAATTCACCCCTCCACTTT.

This clonotype has more than one count but fewer than ten. The genes are TRBV20-1 and TRBJ1-6; D is undetermined. Trimming removed 6 bases from V and 10 bases from J, with 10 bases in between. Germline V CDR1 and CDR2: DFQATT, SNEGSKA (reference sequence). CDR3 length equals 11 residues. Written as DNA, the CDR3 is TGCAGTGCCCGGACCGGATCACCCCTCCACTTT. Protein sequence: CSARTGSPLHF.